The next 22 T cell receptor beta chains were all read from a single sample in a study of beta chain features in type 1 diabetes. Of the isolated RNA, all was reverse transcribed, and so the sequenced material was expressed TCRB transcripts. Only in-frame clones appear in the TCRdb table, and some are missing; sequencing was by immunoSEQ multiplex PCR. The top ten clones hold 0.035% to 0.04% of a sample with hundreds of thousands of clones, around 15% of them seen once. Broader study findings: When Type 1 diabetes patients were examined, their TCRB CDR3s proved moderately but significantly shorter in all four CD4+ subsets.

Their antigens are not known. Material for sequencing was naive CD4+ T cells from blood. These receptors came from a man between 18 and 35 years old with type 1 diabetes.

This clone has only a few counts. The V gene is TRBV11-2, the J gene TRBJ2-7, with 7 positions matching TRBD1. V gave up 5 bases and J gave up 2 bases; unmatched junction bases: 9. Germline CDR1 is SGHAT and CDR2 is FQNNGV. This CDR3 region has 15 residues. CDR3 loop: CASSPSGTDPYEQYF. Here the CDR3 DNA reads TGTGCCAGCAGCCCATCCGGGACAGATCCCTACGAGCAGTACTTC.

This clone occurred a few times. The chain employs TRBV5-1 and TRBJ2-3; D not resolved. The CDR3 spans 13 residues. Germline lookup yields CDR1 SGHRS and CDR2 YFSETQ. The ends were cut back, 4 bases at V and 3 bases at J, with 9 bases in the middle. CDR3 protein: CASSPPWTDTQYF. The DNA for the CDR3 is TGCGCCAGCAGCCCCCCCTGGACAGATACGCAGTATTTT. Complete variable domain (other parts from reference TRBV5-1 and TRBJ2-3): KAGVTQTPRYLIKTRGQQVTLSCSPISGHRSVSWYQQTPGQGLQFLFEYFSETQRNKGNFPGRFSGRQFSNSRSEMNVSTLELGDSALYLCASSPPWTDTQYFGPGTRLTVL.

The chain joins TRBV28 to TRBJ2-3, with D uncertain. Germline CDR1 is MDHEN and CDR2 is SYDVKM. Between the trimmed V and J ends, which lost 8 bases and 1 base, there was a span of 7 bases. CDR3 length equals 12 residues. The CDR3 here is CASFSGTDTQYF. The CDR3 DNA reads as TGTGCCAGCTTCAGTGGCACAGATACGCAGTATTTT.

This clone has only a few counts. This sequence joins TRBV5-1 and TRBJ1-5; D remains ambiguous. The CDR3 is 13 amino acids. CDR1 and CDR2 from the germline V gene are SGHRS and YFSETQ. The V gene lost 3 bases and the J gene lost 1 base, with 5 bases spanning the gap. CDR3: CASSSTSNQPQHF. As DNA, the CDR3 is TGCGCCAGCAGCTCGACAAGCAATCAGCCCCAGCATTTT.

The chain is built from TRBV28 and TRBJ1-5, with 7 nucleotides matching TRBD1. In germline, CDR1 is MDHEN, CDR2 SYDVKM. The CDR3 is 15 amino acids. After removal of 6 bases from V and 1 base from J, the junction contained 6 bases not matched to a gene. CDR3 DNA sequence: TGTGCCAGCAGCCTCGGACAGGCGAGCAATCAGCCCCAGCATTTT. It yields the protein CASSLGQASNQPQHF. Based on the CDR3 plus reference TRBV28 and TRBJ1-5, the full variable domain is DVKVTQSSRYLVKRTGEKVFLECVQDMDHENMFWYRQDPGLGLRLIYFSYDVKMKEKGDIPEGYSVSREKKERFSLILESASTNQTSMYLCASSLGQASNQPQHFGDGTRLSIL.

With respect to this clone: The sample has other DNA sequences that encode this CDR3 too. The rearrangement links TRBV7-9 to TRBJ2-2; D gene ambiguous. Trimming left V 5 bases short and J 1 base short, with 2 bases between. Per germline, CDR1 SEHNR and CDR2 FQNEAQ (reference sequence). This CDR3 contains 12 residues. CDR3: CASSLNTGELFF. DNA of the CDR3: TGTGCCAGCAGCCTGAACACCGGGGAGCTGTTTTTT. The whole variable domain, remainder taken from reference TRBV7-9 and TRBJ2-2, is DTGVSQNPRHKITKRGQNVTFRCDPISEHNRLYWYRQTLGQGPEFLTYFQNEAQLEKSRLLSDRFSAERPKGSFSTLEIQRTEQGDSAMYLCASSLNTGELFFGEGSRLTVL.

The chain has TRBV5-1 and TRBJ2-4, with D tentatively TRBD2 (5 bases). Trimming cost V 0 bases and J 1 base, with 5 bases left between them. The germline V gene encodes CDR1 SGHRS and CDR2 YFSETQ. CDR3 length: 14 amino acids. The CDR3 spells CASSLERAKNIQYF. The CDR3, as DNA: TGCGCCAGCAGCTTGGAGCGGGCCAAAAACATTCAGTACTTC.

This clone was found a few times. This chain uses TRBV6-5 with TRBJ2-1; the match to TRBD1 covers 7 bases. V lost 2 bases to trimming and J lost 2 bases; unmatched junction nucleotides: 6. Germline CDR1 reads MNHEY; CDR2 reads SVGAGI. The CDR3 sequence is 16 residues long. For the CDR3, the DNA is TGTGCCAGCAGTTACGGTTCGGGACAGCCCTACAATGAGCAGTTCTTC. Protein: CASSYGSGQPYNEQFF.

The chain is built from TRBV10-3 and TRBJ2-7; D tentatively fits TRBD1 or TRBD2 (5 bases each). The CDR3 contains 14 residues. From germline, CDR1 is ENHRY and CDR2 SYGVKD. V was clipped by 0 bases and J by 2 bases, with 8 bases between them. The CDR3 DNA is TGTGCCATCAGTGAGTCCAGGGACCCCTACGAGCAGTACTTC. Its translation: CAISESRDPYEQYF.

This clone has more than one count but fewer than ten. In the same sample, other DNA sequences code for this CDR3. V and J are TRBV30 and TRBJ2-5, with D unresolved. V lost 1 base to trimming and J lost 4 bases, with 7 bases between them. The germline gives CDR1 GTSNPN, CDR2 SVGIG (reference sequence). The CDR3 extends over 12 amino acids. The CDR3 sequence: CAWSEVGETQYF. As DNA, the CDR3 is TGTGCCTGGAGTGAGGTTGGAGAGACCCAGTACTTC.

V and J are TRBV28 and TRBJ2-6; 8 nucleotides match TRBD1. CDR3 size: 18 residues. V dropped 7 bases and J dropped 2; count of bases not matched to a gene: 13. CDR1 and CDR2 (germline): MDHEN, SYDVKM. The CDR3 here is CASISQGARAAGANVLTF. The CDR3 DNA is TGTGCCAGCATATCCCAGGGGGCTCGGGCAGCTGGGGCCAACGTCCTGACTTTC.

The chain carries TRBV28 and TRBJ1-2, with D perhaps TRBD1 (6 bases). This CDR3 is built from 12 residues. V lost 5 bases, J lost 8 bases, and 12 bases lay in between. Germline V lookup: CDR1 MDHEN, CDR2 SYDVKM. CDR3 sequence (DNA): TGTGCCAGCAGTAACCCAGGGGAGGGCTACACCTTC. The encoded protein is CASSNPGEGYTF.

This clone occurred a few times. The CDR3 loop is CASRQGVNTGELFF. DNA of the CDR3: TGTGCCAGCAGACAAGGGGTGAACACCGGGGAGCTGTTTTTT. The chain joins TRBV2 to TRBJ2-2; D is possibly TRBD1 (5 bases). V lost 6 bases and J 1 base, leaving 9 bases between the germline ends. Germline V gene lookup returns CDR1 SNHLY and CDR2 FYNNEI. The CDR3 covers 14 residues.

This chain links TRBV10-3 with TRBJ2-7; 15 bases agree with TRBD2. This CDR3 has 16 amino acids. Germline CDR1 ENHRY, CDR2 SYGVKD. V lost 10 bases to trimming and J lost 0 bases; unmatched junction nucleotides: 7. This CDR3 reads CATRTSGGVSSYEQYF. DNA of the CDR3: TGTGCCACCCGGACTAGCGGGGGGGTTAGCTCCTACGAGCAGTACTTC.

V and J are TRBV5-1 and TRBJ1-2, with D perhaps matching TRBD1 (5 bases). Trimming took 2 bases from V and 6 from J, leaving 14 bases between them. CDR1 is SGHRS, CDR2 YFSETQ, per germline. This CDR3 region has 14 residues. In DNA, the CDR3 is TGCGCCAGCAGCTTTGGGATCTCAGGGAATGGCTACACCTTC. Translated: CASSFGISGNGYTF.

This clone was found a few times. The J gene is TRBJ2-3, the V gene TRBV9, with a tentative D call TRBD2 (6 bases). Per the germline V gene, CDR1 is SGDLS and CDR2 is YYNGEE. There are 16 residues in the CDR3. V dropped 3 bases and J dropped 2 bases, with 16 bases sitting between them. The DNA for the CDR3 is TGTGCCAGCAGCGCCGGGACTTTAACCTTCACAGATACGCAGTATTTT. Translated: CASSAGTLTFTDTQYF. The full variable domain, rest sourced from reference TRBV9 and TRBJ2-3, is DSGVTQTPKHLITATGQRVTLRCSPRSGDLSVYWYQQSLDQGLQFLIQYYNGEERAKGNILERFSAQQFPDLHSELNLSSLELGDSALYFCASSAGTLTFTDTQYFGPGTRLTVL.

This clone was found a few times. V and J are TRBV18 and TRBJ2-3; D possibly uses TRBD1 or TRBD2 (5 bases each). CDR3 size: 16 residues. The V and J ends lost 3 bases and 0 bases respectively, with 13 bases between them. Germline-derived CDR1 and CDR2 are KGHSH and LQKENI. Here the CDR3 reads CASSPNRGSSTDTQYF. The CDR3 DNA sequence: TGTGCCAGCTCACCCAACCGGGGCTCGAGCACAGATACGCAGTATTTT.

Concerning this clone: The same CDR3 is also encoded by other DNA sequences in this sample. The CDR3 is CASSLEGSYGYTF. In nucleotides, the CDR3 is TGCGCCAGCAGCTTGGAGGGCAGCTATGGCTACACCTTC. The rearrangement links TRBV5-1 to TRBJ1-2, with no clear D. The CDR3 extends over 13 amino acids. Germline assignment: CDR1 SGHRS and CDR2 YFSETQ. The V end was cut by 0 bases, the J end by 4 bases, with 7 bases between. Combining the CDR3 with reference TRBV5-1 and TRBJ1-2 gives the whole variable domain KAGVTQTPRYLIKTRGQQVTLSCSPISGHRSVSWYQQTPGQGLQFLFEYFSETQRNKGNFPGRFSGRQFSNSRSEMNVSTLELGDSALYLCASSLEGSYGYTFGSGTRLTVV.

This clone was observed a handful of times. The chain employs TRBV15 and TRBJ2-7; no clear D. The CDR3 runs to 13 residues. Trimming cost V 0 bases and J 3 bases, with 6 bases left between them. Germline V gene data show CDR1 as LNHNV and CDR2 as YYDKDF (reference sequence). CDR3 bases: TGTGCCACCAGCAGAGATGCTAGCTACGAGCAGTACTTC. Translation gives CATSRDASYEQYF.

This clone was detected only a few times. The J gene is TRBJ2-7, the V gene TRBV30; unclear D gene. The V end lost 0 bases, the J end lost 3 bases, and 9 bases lay between the germline ends. This CDR3 is built from 13 residues. Germline V gives CDR1 GTSNPN, CDR2 SVGIG (reference sequence). This CDR3 is CAWSVRPIYEQYF. In nucleotides, the CDR3 is TGTGCCTGGAGTGTACGCCCGATCTACGAGCAGTACTTC.

This clone came up a few times. The chain combines TRBV29-1 with TRBJ1-1; no reliable D call. This CDR3 has 14 residues. Between the trimmed V and J ends, which lost 3 bases and 0 bases, there was a span of 11 bases. CDR1 SQVTM and CDR2 ANQGSEA come from the germline V gene. CDR3 DNA: TGCAGCGTTGAGCGAGGAGCCATGAACACTGAAGCTTTCTTT. This gives the protein CSVERGAMNTEAFF. The full variable domain, completed using reference TRBV29-1 and TRBJ1-1, is SAVISQKPSRDICQRGTSLTIQCQVDSQVTMMFWYRQQPGQSLTLIATANQGSEATYESGFVIDKFPISRPNLTFSTLTVSNMSPEDSSIYLCSVERGAMNTEAFFGQGTRLTVV.

This clone was seen more than once but under ten times. The V and J genes are TRBV6-5 and TRBJ1-2; a weak D match, TRBD1 (5 bases). The CDR3 sequence is 15 residues long. In germline, CDR1 is MNHEY, CDR2 SVGAGI. Trimming took 2 bases from V and 6 from J, leaving 16 bases between them. The CDR3 sequence: CASSYVGGGTDGYTF. The CDR3, as DNA: TGTGCCAGCAGTTACGTTGGCGGGGGGACGGATGGCTACACCTTC.